Below, 15 T cell receptor beta chains from the same sample are listed, as sequenced in a study of beta chain features in type 1 diabetes. The sequenced template was cDNA made from the entire isolated RNA. TCRdb's copy holds only in-frame clones and misses some; the assay was immunoSEQ multiplex PCR. This table holds around 250,000 clones, 13% to 15% found once. The specimen sequenced was naive CD4+ T cells from blood. Receptors were obtained from a woman between 35 and 50 years old in good health.

The gene calls are TRBV29-1 and TRBJ1-3; D is uncertain. Germline assignment: CDR1 SQVTM and CDR2 ANQGSEA. Trimming took 8 bases from V and 2 from J, leaving 16 bases between them. This CDR3 has 14 amino acids. CDR3 coding DNA: TGCAGCTATACGGCTACCGGGACTGGAAACACCATATATTTT. Translating it yields CSYTATGTGNTIYF.

The rearrangement uses TRBV18 and TRBJ1-2; TRBD1 is a possible D gene (5 bases). CDR3 length: 14 residues. Trimming pared 3 bases from V and 8 bases from J, leaving 16 bases between. CDR1 and CDR2 from the germline V gene are KGHSH and LQKENI. This CDR3 reads CASSPRQGPGGYTF. Here the CDR3 DNA reads TGTGCCAGCTCACCTCGTCAGGGTCCTGGGGGCTACACCTTC.

This clone was counted a single time. The chain joins TRBV6-6 to TRBJ2-7; no reliable D call. Germline lookup yields CDR1 MNHNY and CDR2 SVGAGI (reference sequence). Trimming took 0 bases from V and 0 from J, leaving 12 bases between them. This CDR3 has 16 amino acids. CDR3 DNA sequence: TGTGCCAGCAGTTACTCATGGAGACCCAGCTCCTACGAGCAGTACTTC. Its protein is CASSYSWRPSSYEQYF.

The table lists this clone with a few counts. V gene TRBV15 combines with J gene TRBJ2-1; TRBD2 matches at 7 bases. The germline V gene encodes CDR1 LNHNV and CDR2 YYDKDF (reference sequence). The V and J ends lost 2 bases and 2 bases, in that order; junction bases with no gene match: 3. CDR3 size: 15 residues. CDR3 sequence (DNA): TGTGCCACCAGCAGACCAGGGACTACCTACAATGAGCAGTTCTTC. As protein: CATSRPGTTYNEQFF. The variable domain in full, with the rest retrieved from reference TRBV15 and TRBJ2-1, is DAMVIQNPRYQVTQFGKPVTLSCSQTLNHNVMYWYQQKSSQAPKLLFHYYDKDFNNEADTPDNFQSRRPNTSFCFLDIRSPGLGDTAMYLCATSRPGTTYNEQFFGPGTRLTVL.

The chain combines TRBV6-1 with TRBJ2-3; D unresolved. CDR1 and CDR2 (germline): MNHNS, SASEGT. The length of the CDR3 is 15 residues. Trimming pared 3 bases from V and 3 bases from J, leaving 13 bases between. The CDR3 region is CASSDIGSVTDTQYF. The CDR3 DNA is TGTGCCAGCAGTGATATCGGTTCGGTGACAGATACGCAGTATTTT.

The chain recombines TRBV6-5 with TRBJ1-6; 11 bases line up with TRBD1. The junction had 8 bases not matched to a gene; V was cut back by 11 bases and J by 11 bases. The CDR3 is 13 amino acids. From germline, CDR1 is MNHEY and CDR2 SVGAGI. CDR3 sequence: CAGGRGQGAPLHF. In DNA form, the CDR3 reads TGTGCCGGAGGACGGGGACAGGGGGCACCCCTCCACTTT.

The chain uses TRBV10-1 and TRBJ1-2; D unresolved. Germline V lookup: CDR1 WNHNN, CDR2 SYGVQD (reference sequence). CDR3 length: 14 residues. Trimming left V 3 bases short and J 5 bases short, with 13 bases between. CDR3 loop: CASSDEAAGYGYTF. CDR3 DNA sequence: TGCGCCAGCAGTGACGAGGCGGCGGGGTATGGCTACACCTTC.

The sample holds a few counts of this clone. This rearrangement joins TRBV20-1 to TRBJ1-5; D is uncertain. Trimming shortened V by 0 bases and J by 11 bases, and 8 bases separated the two germline ends. This CDR3 has 11 residues. Germline assignment: CDR1 DFQATT and CDR2 SNEGSKA (reference sequence). The CDR3 nucleotides are TGCAGTGCTAGAGATCCCGTATCCCAGCATTTT. This encodes CSARDPVSQHF.

The table lists this clone with a few counts. The chain employs TRBV7-9 and TRBJ1-2, with D unclear. The germline CDR1 and CDR2 sequences are SEHNR and FQNEAQ (reference sequence). Trimming stripped 5 bases from V and 4 bases from J, with 14 bases between. CDR3 length: 14 residues. CDR3 loop: CASSTREGGYGYTF. The CDR3 DNA follows: TGTGCCAGCAGCACTAGGGAGGGTGGCTATGGCTACACCTTC.

The rearrangement joins TRBV5-1 to TRBJ2-7; TRBD1 might be the D (6 bases). V gave up 1 base and J gave up 5 bases, with 7 bases separating them. This CDR3 has 12 residues. Germline V CDR1 and CDR2: SGHRS, YFSETQ. CDR3 in amino acids: CASSLYRDEQYF. The DNA for the CDR3 is TGCGCCAGCAGCTTGTACAGGGACGAGCAGTACTTC.

The rearrangement uses TRBV7-9 and TRBJ2-7; a weak D match, TRBD2 (5 bases). V was pared by 8 bases and J by 3 bases, with 14 bases between. The CDR3 is 13 residues long. Per germline, CDR1 SEHNR and CDR2 FQNEAQ (reference sequence). The DNA of the CDR3 is TGTGCCAGCGAGGTCGCCGGGAACTACGAGCAGTACTTC. It codes for CASEVAGNYEQYF.

This clone was found a few times. One end of the junction is discordant with germline, which a read error may explain. The J gene is TRBJ2-7, the V gene TRBV2; weak D call: TRBD2 (5 bases). This CDR3 region has 11 residues. Germline V gene data show CDR1 as SNHLY and CDR2 as FYNNEI. CDR3: CASSEARRDSF. The CDR3 nucleotides are TGTGCCAGCAGTGAAGCGCGCCGGGATTCCTTC.

In this sample, this clone turned up a few times. CDR3 sequence (DNA): TGTGCCAGCAGCTTGGTGGGGACTCCCCTGAGGCCCCAGCATTTT. The encoded protein is CASSLVGTPLRPQHF. This chain joins TRBV5-5 and TRBJ1-5; D is possibly TRBD1 (5 bases). The CDR3 has 15 amino acids. CDR1 and CDR2 (germline): SGHKS, YYEKEE (reference sequence). Between the trimmed V and J ends, which lost 0 bases and 9 bases, there was a span of 16 bases.

In its sample, this clone was seen a few times. This chain links TRBV7-2 with TRBJ2-5, with 7 bases matching TRBD1. The germline CDR1 and CDR2 sequences are SGHTA and FQGNSA. The CDR3 is 13 amino acids. Trimming cost V 3 bases and J 3 bases; bases outside gene matches: 1. CDR3 nucleotide sequence: TGTGCCAGCAGCTTCCAGGGGGAAGAGACCCAGTACTTC. It codes for CASSFQGEETQYF.

This clone appeared a few times. The chain joins TRBV28 to TRBJ2-5; 9 bases are a match to TRBD2. CDR1 and CDR2 (germline): MDHEN, SYDVKM. This CDR3 region has 15 residues. V shed 5 bases, J shed 5 bases, and the junction held 9 bases outside the gene matches. The CDR3 here is CASSLAGLGRETQYF. For the CDR3, the DNA is TGTGCCAGCAGTCTAGCGGGACTAGGAAGGGAGACCCAGTACTTC.